The 18 T cell receptor beta chains below come from one sample, sequenced in a study of blood T cell repertoires in COVID-19. Assay used: immunoSEQ multiplex PCR; TCRdb lists only in-frame clones, some missing. The data show hundreds of thousands of clones, with approximately 83% seen just once and 2.1% held by the top ten. Material for sequencing was peripheral blood. The origin of the receptors is a woman in her twenties or thirties who had recovered from COVID-19.

The J gene is TRBJ1-6, the V gene TRBV28, with 9 bases that match TRBD1. The ends lost 10 bases at V and 10 bases at J; junction bases unmatched: 14. The CDR3 sequence is 15 residues long. Germline V gene sequence: CDR1 MDHEN, CDR2 SYDVKM. CDR3 in amino acids: CAIRDRVGGESPLHF. The DNA of the CDR3 is TGTGCCATCCGGGACAGGGTTGGAGGAGAATCACCCCTCCACTTT.

The V call is TRBV9, the J call TRBJ2-5; TRBD1 matches 8 bases. The CDR3 contains 15 residues. V shed 3 bases, J shed 5 bases, and the junction held 9 bases outside the gene matches. Germline values: CDR1 SGDLS, CDR2 YYNGEE. CDR3 sequence: CASSAGQGLGETQYF. CDR3 sequence (DNA): TGTGCCAGCAGCGCCGGACAGGGCCTTGGGGAGACCCAGTACTTC. Together with reference TRBV9 and TRBJ2-5, the CDR3 gives the full variable domain: DSGVTQTPKHLITATGQRVTLRCSPRSGDLSVYWYQQSLDQGLQFLIQYYNGEERAKGNILERFSAQQFPDLHSELNLSSLELGDSALYFCASSAGQGLGETQYFGPGTRLLVL.

The chain recombines TRBV6-2 or TRBV6-3 with TRBJ2-1; maybe TRBD2 (6 bases). The V end lost 6 bases, the J end lost 10 bases, and 10 bases lay between the germline ends. CDR1 is MNHEY, CDR2 SVGEGT, per germline. The CDR3 loop spans 11 amino acids. CDR3 loop: CASSHGGEQFF. The CDR3 DNA is TGTGCCAGCAGCCATGGAGGGGAGCAGTTCTTC.

The V gene is TRBV28, the J gene TRBJ1-1; D is unresolved. The germline gives CDR1 MDHEN, CDR2 SYDVKM. Trimming removed 1 base at V and 5 bases at J, with 2 bases between. CDR3 size: 11 residues. The CDR3 protein is CASSLLTEAFF. In DNA, the CDR3 is TGTGCCAGCAGTTTATTAACTGAAGCTTTCTTT.

This rearrangement joins TRBV2 to TRBJ1-5, with a possible D match to TRBD1 (5 bases). CDR3 size: 14 residues. Looked up from germline, CDR1 is SNHLY and CDR2 is FYNNEI. V was cut by 3 bases and J by 1 base, with 7 bases left in between. The chain's CDR3 is CASSETVSNQPQHF. CDR3 coding DNA: TGTGCCAGCAGTGAGACAGTAAGCAATCAGCCCCAGCATTTT.

This CDR3 reads CASSYRGFYEQYF. CDR3 nucleotides: TGTGCCAGTAGCTACAGGGGATTCTACGAGCAGTACTTC. The V and J genes are TRBV19 and TRBJ2-7; 7 nucleotides line up with TRBD1. The CDR3 is 13 residues long. Germline loops: CDR1 LNHDA, CDR2 SQIVND (reference sequence). Trimming at V came to 6 bases and at J to 3 bases, leaving 5 bases not matched to a gene.

The chain links TRBV24-1 to TRBJ1-5; 8 nucleotides agree with TRBD1. The V and J ends lost 4 bases and 9 bases, in that order; junction bases with no gene match: 13. There are 16 residues in the CDR3. Germline CDR1 is KGHDR and CDR2 is SFDVKD. As DNA, the CDR3 is TGTGCCACCAGTGAAACGGGACAGGCAACGACTGGGCCCCAGCATTTT. Translation: CATSETGQATTGPQHF.

This chain links TRBV5-5 with TRBJ2-7; D remains ambiguous. Germline V gene lookup returns CDR1 SGHKS and CDR2 YYEKEE (reference sequence). The CDR3 is 13 residues long. V lost 0 bases and J lost 3, with 7 bases in between. The CDR3 loop is CASSLGPGYEQYF. The CDR3 bases are TGTGCCAGCAGCTTGGGGCCGGGCTACGAGCAGTACTTC.

The rearrangement joins TRBV7-2 to TRBJ1-2, with TRBD1 matching 11 bases. Trimming at V came to 3 bases and at J to 4 bases, leaving 7 bases not matched to a gene. The length of the CDR3 is 16 residues. The germline CDR1 and CDR2 sequences are SGHTA and FQGNSA. In DNA, the CDR3 is TGTGCCAGCAGCTTGCAGTTGGGGACAGGGGGCTATGGCTACACCTTC. Residues: CASSLQLGTGGYGYTF.

The chain uses TRBV5-1 and TRBJ2-7; 7 nucleotides agree with TRBD1. V lost 0 bases, J lost 2 bases, and 2 bases stayed unmatched. Germline assignment: CDR1 SGHRS and CDR2 YFSETQ. The CDR3 is 14 residues long. The CDR3 here is CASSLDTGAYEQYF. CDR3 coding DNA: TGCGCCAGCAGCTTGGATACAGGGGCCTACGAGCAGTACTTC.

This chain uses TRBV5-4 with TRBJ2-5, with 12 positions matching TRBD2. The V gene's germline CDR1 is SGHNT and CDR2 YYREEE (reference sequence). There are 15 residues in the CDR3. V was clipped by 3 bases and J by 7 bases; unmatched bases: 7. The CDR3 nucleotides read TGTGCCAGCAGCTCCTCTAGCGGGGGGGCGGGGACCCAGTACTTC. Its translation: CASSSSSGGAGTQYF.

The rearrangement joins TRBV6-2 or TRBV6-3 to TRBJ2-3; 9 bases line up with TRBD2. CDR1 is MNHEY, CDR2 SVGEGT, per germline. Trimming at V came to 2 bases and at J to 5 bases, leaving 5 bases not matched to a gene. CDR3 size: 15 residues. CDR3: CASSYVAGAVDTQYF. The CDR3 nucleotides are TGTGCCAGCAGTTACGTAGCGGGAGCGGTAGATACGCAGTATTTT.

Turning to this clone: At one end, the junction sequence differs from germline, possibly due to a read error. The J gene is TRBJ2-7, the V gene TRBV12-3 or TRBV12-4; 7 bases are a match to TRBD1. The CDR3 contains 13 residues. CDR3 DNA sequence: TGTGCCAGCAGCTTCGGACAGGTCTACGTGCAGTACTTC. The encoded protein is CASSFGQVYVQYF.

The chain recombines TRBV30 with TRBJ1-2; D is ambiguous. This CDR3 spans 10 amino acids. Germline CDR1 reads GTSNPN; CDR2 reads SVGIG (reference sequence). Trimming removed 7 bases from V and 8 bases from J, with 11 bases in between. Written as DNA, the CDR3 is TGTGCCTACTCATCCGGGGGCTACACCTTC. Protein sequence: CAYSSGGYTF.

This clone has just one count. The CDR3 DNA reads as TGCGCCAGCAGCCAAGATTCCGGGGGAAAAAACATTCAGTACTTC. Translation: CASSQDSGGKNIQYF. The genes are TRBV4-1 and TRBJ2-4; tentative D call: TRBD2 (6 bases). The V gene lost 0 bases and the J gene lost 4 bases, with 10 bases spanning the gap. The CDR3 contains 15 residues. Per the germline V gene, CDR1 is MGHRA and CDR2 is YSYEKL.

In this sample, this clone turned up a few times. V and J are TRBV4-2 and TRBJ1-2; D not certain. This CDR3 region has 12 residues. Germline loops: CDR1 LGHNA, CDR2 YNFKEQ. The ends were cut back, 0 bases at V and 5 bases at J, with 4 bases in the middle. For the CDR3, the DNA is TGTGCCAGCAGCCAAGAGGAGTATGGCTACACCTTC. Translating gives CASSQEEYGYTF.

This chain links TRBV7-9 with TRBJ1-1, with unresolved D. V shed 1 base and J shed 1 base, with 13 bases lying between them. The length of the CDR3 is 16 residues. Per the germline V gene, CDR1 is SEHNR and CDR2 is FQNEAQ (reference sequence). In DNA form, the CDR3 reads TGTGCCAGCAGCTTAGGCGGAGGGCGATGGAACACTGAAGCTTTCTTT. Its translation is CASSLGGGRWNTEAFF.

The rearrangement links TRBV30 to TRBJ1-2; the D gene is possibly TRBD1 (5 bases). The V and J ends lost 3 bases and 4 bases respectively, with 9 bases between them. Germline lookup yields CDR1 GTSNPN and CDR2 SVGIG (reference sequence). The CDR3 totals 12 residues. The CDR3 spells CAWRGGTYGYTF. For the CDR3, the DNA is TGTGCCTGGAGGGGGGGAACCTATGGCTACACCTTC.